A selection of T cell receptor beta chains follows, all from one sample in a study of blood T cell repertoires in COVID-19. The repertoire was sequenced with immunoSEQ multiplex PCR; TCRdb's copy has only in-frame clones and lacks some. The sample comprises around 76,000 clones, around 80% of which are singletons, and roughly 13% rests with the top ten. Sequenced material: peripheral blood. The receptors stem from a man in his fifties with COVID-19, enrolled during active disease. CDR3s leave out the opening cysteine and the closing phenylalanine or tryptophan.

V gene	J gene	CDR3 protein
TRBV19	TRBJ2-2	ASSKGVPNTGELF
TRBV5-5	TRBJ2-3	ASSFDRVTDTQY
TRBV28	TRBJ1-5	ASSGGTGLGGNQPQH
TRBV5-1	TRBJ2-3	ASSLGGSGKVSTDTQY
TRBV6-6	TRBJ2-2	ASSYDFRDRTGELF
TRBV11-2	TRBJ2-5	ASTLTGASGPQETQY
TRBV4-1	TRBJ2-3	ASSQASAGAGDTQY
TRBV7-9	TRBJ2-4	ASSLVRENIQY
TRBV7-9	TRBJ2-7	ASSPSGTYEQY
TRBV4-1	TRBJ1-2	ASSQDQAFYGYT
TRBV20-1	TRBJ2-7	SAFGGYEQY
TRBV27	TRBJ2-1	ASSLQNRVGEQF
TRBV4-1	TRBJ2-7	ASSQDHPAGYEQY
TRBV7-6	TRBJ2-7	ASSPLFGTYEQY
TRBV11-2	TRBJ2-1	ASSHIAGRTYNEQF
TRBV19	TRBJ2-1	ASSAGTRFNEQF
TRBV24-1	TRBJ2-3	ATSDLRAGGSGDTQY
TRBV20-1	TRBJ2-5	SASGGSRFMSQY
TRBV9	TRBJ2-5	ASSVGNLVVETQY
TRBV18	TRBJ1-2	ASSDRTGIGYT
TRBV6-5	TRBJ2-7	ASRVSGEAYEQY
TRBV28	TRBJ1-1	ASVPGRGEAF
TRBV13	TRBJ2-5	ASSLDSETQY
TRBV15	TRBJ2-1	ATSRDPYGAGNEQF
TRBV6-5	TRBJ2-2	ASSYVGGGGELF